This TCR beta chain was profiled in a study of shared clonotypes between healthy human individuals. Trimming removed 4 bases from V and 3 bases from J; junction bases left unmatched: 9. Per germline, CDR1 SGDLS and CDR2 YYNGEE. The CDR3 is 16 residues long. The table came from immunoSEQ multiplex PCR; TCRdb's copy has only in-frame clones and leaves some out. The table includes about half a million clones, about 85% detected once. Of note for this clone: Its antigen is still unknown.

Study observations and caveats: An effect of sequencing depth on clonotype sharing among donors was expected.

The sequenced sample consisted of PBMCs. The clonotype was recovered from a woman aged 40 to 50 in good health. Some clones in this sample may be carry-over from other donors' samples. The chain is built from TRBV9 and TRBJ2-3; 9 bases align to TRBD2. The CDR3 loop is CASSPIAGVGTDTQYF. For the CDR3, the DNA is TGTGCCAGCAGCCCCATAGCGGGAGTAGGGACAGATACGCAGTATTTT.